This is a list of T cell receptor beta chains from one sample in a study of T-cell reconstitution after alpha-beta-depleted transplantation in children. TCRdb reprocessed the PCR reads via MiXCR and lists one record per CDR3 protein. The repertoire holds fewer than 550,000 distinct CDR3 sequences, with 10% to 12% as singletons. The sample consisted of PBMCs, mostly from graft donor cells, taken 180 days after TCRalphabeta/CD19-depleted stem cell transplant. These receptors originate from a female patient aged 2-10 years who had a stem cell transplant for aplastic anemia, so the T cells may come from the graft donor. The CDR3 runs from the conserved cysteine through the conserved F or W. The D gene is left open where the match is weak. The size of a clone is reported for some rows only, either as once, few or many, or as a class for expanded clones.

D	V	J	size	DNA	CDR3
TRBD1	TRBV7-9	TRBJ1-5	few	TGTGCCAGCAGCCACGGGACAGCCTGGTTCGGGGCCCAGCATTTT	CASSHGTAWFGAQHF
NA	TRBV27	TRBJ2-7	few	TGTGCCAGCAGCCACAACCCCCGTGTCCAAAGTCTCGAGCAGTACTTC	CASSHNPRVQSLEQYF
NA	TRBV7-2	TRBJ1-2	few	TGTGCCAGCAGCGTGTCAGGAGTCCGCTATGGCTACACCTTC	CASSVSGVRYGYTF
TRBD2	TRBV11-1	TRBJ2-2	few	TGTGCCAGCAGCTTAGTTGGTCCACTAGCGGGGAGGAACACCGGGGAGCTGTTTTTT	CASSLVGPLAGRNTGELFF
TRBD1	TRBV24-1	TRBJ2-5	NA	TGTGCCACCAGTGATAAGGGGACAGGGCTCGCCCGGGAAAGGGAGACCCAGTACTTC	CATSDKGTGLARERETQYF
NA	TRBV14	TRBJ1-2	NA	TGTGCCAGCAGCCAATACTATGGCTACACCTTC	CASSQYYGYTF
TRBD1	TRBV12-3/TRBV12-4	TRBJ1-5	few	TGTGCCATACAGGGGGCTTGCAATCAGCCCCAGCATTTT	CAIQGACNQPQHF
TRBD1	TRBV7-2	TRBJ2-1	NA	TGTGCCAGCACCCATCCGGGACAGAGCTCCTACAATGAGCAGTTCTTC	CASTHPGQSSYNEQFF
TRBD1	TRBV18	TRBJ2-7	few	TGTGCCAGCTCCCTTGAGACAGGGTCGATAAACGAGCAGTACTTC	CASSLETGSINEQYF
NA	TRBV19	TRBJ1-5	NA	TGTGCCAGTAGTATTCGGAAGGGAGGCAATCAGCCCCAGCATTTT	CASSIRKGGNQPQHF
TRBD2	TRBV11-2	TRBJ2-3	NA	TGTGCCAGCAGCTGGGGACTAGCGGGAGAGGCAGATACGCAGTATTTT	CASSWGLAGEADTQYF
TRBD1	TRBV12-3/TRBV12-4	TRBJ2-7	NA	TGTGCCAGCAGCCGTTCACCGGGACAGGGAGTCGAGCAGTACTTC	CASSRSPGQGVEQYF
TRBD1	TRBV20-1	TRBJ2-2	NA	TGCAGTGCGGCCGGGACAGAAAGTTTTTCTGCGAACACCGGGGAGCTGTTTTTT	CSAAGTESFSANTGELFF
TRBD2	TRBV4-3	TRBJ2-7	many	TGCGCCAGCAGCCCGAGCGGGACGAGCTACTACGAGCAGTACTTC	CASSPSGTSYYEQYF
NA	TRBV20-1	TRBJ1-5	NA	TGCAGTGCTAGAGCGATAGGGGGTTATAGCAATCAGCCCCAGCATTTT	CSARAIGGYSNQPQHF
TRBD2	TRBV7-2	TRBJ2-7	NA	TGTGCCAGCAGCTTAGCCCTAGCGGGGCCGCACGAGCAGTACTTC	CASSLALAGPHEQYF
TRBD2	TRBV20-1	TRBJ2-5	NA	TGCAGTGGGGCGGGTATGTGGCTAGCGGGAGTCGGAGGAGAGACCCAGTACTTC	CSGAGMWLAGVGGETQYF
NA	TRBV5-1	TRBJ1-4	NA	TGCGCCAGCAGCTTGGAGGGGACGACTGCAACTAATGAAAAACTGTTTTTT	CASSLEGTTATNEKLFF
NA	TRBV20-1	TRBJ1-1	few	TGCAGTGCTGGATCGACAGTGAACACTGAAGCTTTCTTT	CSAGSTVNTEAFF
TRBD1	TRBV28	TRBJ1-1	NA	TGTGCCAGCAGCCGTACCGGGACAGCTAACACTGAAGCTTTCTTT	CASSRTGTANTEAFF
TRBD1	TRBV25-1	TRBJ1-5	NA	TGTGCCAGCTCCGGACAGGTCAATCAGCCCCAGCATTTT	CASSGQVNQPQHF
NA	TRBV29-1	TRBJ1-1	many	TGCAGCTTTGCACCATTGAGCACTGAAGCTTTCTTT	CSFAPLSTEAFF
NA	TRBV2	TRBJ2-1	NA	TGTGCCAGCAGTGGTGGGTTATCCTACAATGAGCAGTTCTTC	CASSGGLSYNEQFF
NA	TRBV4-3	TRBJ2-1	few	TGCGCCAGCAGCCAAGATCGGGCGGGAACAGCCAATGAGCAGTTCTTC	CASSQDRAGTANEQFF
NA	TRBV20-1	TRBJ1-1	few	TGCACCGGACGGGGATCGAACACTGAAGCTTTCTTT	CTGRGSNTEAFF
TRBD1	TRBV7-2	TRBJ2-4	many	TGTGCCAGCAGCTTGCAACCGGGACAGATTAAAAACATTCAGTACTTC	CASSLQPGQIKNIQYF
NA	TRBV12-3/TRBV12-4	TRBJ2-1	few	TGTGCCAGCAGTGCAACTAGGGACCCCTACAATGAGCAGTTCTTC	CASSATRDPYNEQFF
TRBD2	TRBV5-5	TRBJ2-2	few	TGTGCCAGCAGCTTGGAAGGGACTAGCGGGAGGGCAGCCGGGGAGCTGTTTTTT	CASSLEGTSGRAAGELFF
NA	TRBV7-9	TRBJ2-1	many	TGTGCCAGCAGCTTCGGGCCGAATGAGCAGTTCTTC	CASSFGPNEQFF
TRBD1	TRBV29-1	TRBJ2-2	many	TGCAGCGTTGACAGGGGGCACGTCACCGGGGAGCTGTTTTTT	CSVDRGHVTGELFF
NA	TRBV7-2	TRBJ2-1	NA	TGTGCCAGCAGCCCGGAGTTCTTC	CASSPEFF
TRBD2	TRBV15	TRBJ2-1	few	TGTGCCACCAGCAGAGGACTAGCGGGCTCCTACAATGAGCAGTTCTTC	CATSRGLAGSYNEQFF
NA	TRBV11-1	TRBJ2-6	many	TGTGCCAGCAGCTTTGGGGGGTCTGGGGCCAACGTCCTGACTTTC	CASSFGGSGANVLTF
NA	TRBV9	TRBJ2-1	NA	TGTGCCAGCAGCGTAGATTCGTGGGGGAGCTCCTACAATGAGCAGTTCTTC	CASSVDSWGSSYNEQFF
NA	TRBV4-3	TRBJ2-4	few	TGCGCCAGCAGCCAAGATCCTCACGGTGCGGCCAAAAACATTCAGTACTTC	CASSQDPHGAAKNIQYF